This T cell receptor (beta chain) is from a study of blood T cell repertoires in COVID-19. Background on the study: PBMCs, B-cell-depleted T cells, or T cells provided the cDNA or gDNA that made up the material.

The CDR3 has 12 amino acids. The germline V and J ends were trimmed by 4 bases and 12 bases, with 12 bases remaining between them. Germline V gives CDR1 KGHDR, CDR2 SFDVKD. TCRdb's copy holds only in-frame clones and misses some; the assay was immunoSEQ multiplex PCR. The data hold about 300,000 clones, with approximately 86% observed a single time. The chain couples TRBV24-1 to TRBJ2-1, with D possibly TRBD2 on 5 matching bases. The sample comprised peripheral blood. The receptor was isolated from a man aged 18 to 29 with active or convalescent COVID-19. CDR3 protein: CATSENEGGQFF. The CDR3, as DNA: TGTGCCACCAGTGAGAATGAGGGTGGGCAGTTCTTC.